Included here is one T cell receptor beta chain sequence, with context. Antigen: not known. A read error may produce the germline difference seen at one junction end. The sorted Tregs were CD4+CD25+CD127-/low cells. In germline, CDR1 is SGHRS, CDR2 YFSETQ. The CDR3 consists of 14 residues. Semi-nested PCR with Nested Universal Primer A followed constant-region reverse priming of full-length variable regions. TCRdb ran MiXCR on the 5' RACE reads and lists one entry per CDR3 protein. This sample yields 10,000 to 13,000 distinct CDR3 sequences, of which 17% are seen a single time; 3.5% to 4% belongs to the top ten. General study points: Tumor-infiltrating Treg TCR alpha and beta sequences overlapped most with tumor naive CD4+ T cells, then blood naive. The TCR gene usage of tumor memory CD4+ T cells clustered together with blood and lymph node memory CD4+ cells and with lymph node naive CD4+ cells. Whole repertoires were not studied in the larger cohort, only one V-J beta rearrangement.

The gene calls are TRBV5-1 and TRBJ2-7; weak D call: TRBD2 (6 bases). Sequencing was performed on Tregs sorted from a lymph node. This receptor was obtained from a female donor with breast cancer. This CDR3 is CAGSSGVKDYEQYF. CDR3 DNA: TGCGCCGGCAGTTCGGGGGTCAAGGACTACGAGCAGTACTTC.